The clone carrying this TCR beta chain is categorized as medium-sized (0.01 to 0.1%). Its antigen is unknown. TCRdb fed the 5' RACE reads into MiXCR, producing one record per CDR3 protein. The sample lists about 42,000 distinct CDR3 sequences; under 5% were seen once. The entry originates in a study of CD8 T cells in ankylosing spondylitis. General observations from the study: According to the report, clones linked to the disease were significantly enriched in matched synovial fluid samples taken from ankylosing spondylitis patients. What seemed typical of ankylosing spondylitis blood was a TCR beta motif built from about 8 highly homologous variants.

CDR3 length: 15 residues. The rearrangement joins TRBV21-1 to TRBJ1-1; the DNA was not compared with TRBD1, the D call given in the table. TRBV21-1 is shown as a pseudogene. Sample: blood, either unsorted or a sorted T cell fraction (not recorded which). The receptor was isolated from a female donor with ankylosing spondylitis or in good health (not recorded which). CDR3 amino acids: CASSTPGAKNTEAFF. The CDR3 DNA sequence: TGTGCCAGCAGCACACCGGGGGCCAAGAACACTGAAGCTTTCTTT.